Below are 5 T cell receptor beta chains sequenced from a single sample in a study of blood T cell repertoires in COVID-19. Data came from immunoSEQ multiplex PCR; TCRdb stores just in-frame clones and leaves some out. The repertoire has 150,000 to 200,000 clones, 88% of them found once; the top ten carry about 4.5%. Specimen: peripheral blood. The receptors derive from a human donor in a cohort sampled during active COVID-19.

The CDR3 here is CSASPAGTNQPQHF. The CDR3 DNA follows: TGCAGTGCTAGTCCGGCAGGGACAAATCAGCCCCAGCATTTT. The V gene is TRBV20-1, the J gene TRBJ1-5; maybe TRBD1 (6 bases). CDR3 length equals 14 residues. Germline assignment: CDR1 DFQATT and CDR2 SNEGSKA (reference sequence). V lost 3 bases to trimming and J lost 4 bases, with 13 bases between them.

The chain uses TRBV10-2 and TRBJ2-2, with 7 bases identical to TRBD1. V lost 7 bases, J lost 6 bases, and 2 bases stayed unmatched. The CDR3 length is 12 residues. Germline CDR1 WSHSY, CDR2 SAAADI. CDR3 residues: CASKQGPGELFF. The DNA for the CDR3 is TGCGCCAGCAAACAGGGGCCCGGGGAGCTGTTTTTT.

The chain joins TRBV9 to TRBJ2-5, with D perhaps matching TRBD1 (6 bases). V lost 0 bases and J 1 base, leaving 13 bases between the germline ends. The CDR3 totals 16 residues. The germline CDR1 and CDR2 sequences are SGDLS and YYNGEE. CDR3 sequence: CASSVGAGASQETQYF. In DNA, the CDR3 is TGTGCCAGCAGCGTAGGGGCAGGGGCGTCCCAAGAGACCCAGTACTTC.

The V and J genes are TRBV10-2 and TRBJ1-2, with TRBD1 matching over 8 bases. The J segment lost 3 bases and the V segment lost 8 bases, leaving 5 bases of the junction unmatched. Germline lookup yields CDR1 WSHSY and CDR2 SAAADI. This CDR3 has 13 amino acids. The CDR3, as DNA: TGCGCCAGCGCACAGGGGGGTCACTATGGCTACACCTTC. It encodes CASAQGGHYGYTF.

The chain couples TRBV6-6 to TRBJ2-6; TRBD1 might be the D (5 bases). V was cut by 0 bases and J by 3 bases, with 9 bases left in between. Germline values: CDR1 MNHNY, CDR2 SVGAGI (reference sequence). This CDR3 is built from 16 residues. The CDR3 nucleotides are TGTGCCAGCAGTTACTCGTCAGGGCTTGGGGCCAACGTCCTGACTTTC. It specifies CASSYSSGLGANVLTF.